The 16 T cell receptor beta chains below come from one sample, sequenced in a study of blood T cell repertoires in COVID-19. Clones were read by immunoSEQ multiplex PCR, and TCRdb kept only the in-frame ones, dropping some. In the table there are about 130,000 clones, about four fifths of which are singletons. Material: peripheral blood. These receptors were collected from a woman aged 50 to 60 with acute or convalescent COVID-19.

The chain uses TRBV29-1 and TRBJ2-3; the match to TRBD2 covers 16 bases. The CDR3 covers 19 residues. CDR1 and CDR2 from the germline V gene are SQVTM and ANQGSEA. With 4 bases clipped from V and 4 bases from J, the junction kept 14 bases outside the gene matches. CDR3 DNA sequence: TGCAGCGTTGGCCACGGGACTAGCGGGGGGGCCTGGGTGGCAGATACGCAGTATTTT. Protein product: CSVGHGTSGGAWVADTQYF.

J is TRBJ1-5 and V is TRBV30; 10 nucleotides line up with TRBD1. The germline gives CDR1 GTSNPN, CDR2 SVGIG (reference sequence). Trimming at V came to 1 base and at J to 6 bases, leaving 3 bases not matched to a gene. The CDR3 covers 14 residues. The CDR3 here is CAWSGQGASQPQHF. The CDR3 DNA sequence: TGTGCCTGGAGTGGACAGGGGGCGTCTCAGCCCCAGCATTTT.

The rearrangement links TRBV14 to TRBJ2-5; D is unresolved. Trimming took 1 base from V and 5 from J, leaving 14 bases between them. This CDR3 is built from 15 residues. CDR1 SGHDN and CDR2 FVKESK come from the germline V gene. This chain's CDR3 is CASSQGLTRSETQYF. As DNA, the CDR3 is TGTGCCAGCAGCCAAGGCCTTACCCGGTCGGAGACCCAGTACTTC.

This clone came up once. The V and J genes are TRBV7-2 and TRBJ1-4, with D unresolved. V was shortened by 8 bases and J by 2 bases, with 12 bases between the two germline ends. From germline, CDR1 is SGHTA and CDR2 FQGNSA. The CDR3 totals 14 residues. The CDR3 loop is CASGEGGTNEKLFF. The CDR3 bases are TGTGCCAGCGGGGAGGGCGGCACTAATGAAAAACTGTTTTTT.

The V call is TRBV9, the J call TRBJ2-2; weak D call: TRBD2 (5 bases). This CDR3 is built from 17 residues. V dropped 3 bases and J dropped 4 bases, with 19 bases sitting between them. Germline assignment: CDR1 SGDLS and CDR2 YYNGEE. Here the CDR3 reads CASSASPTTQSTGELFF. In DNA, the CDR3 is TGTGCCAGCAGCGCGAGTCCGACTACACAGTCCACCGGGGAGCTGTTTTTT.

This clone has more than one count but fewer than ten. This rearrangement joins TRBV5-4 to TRBJ2-1; 7 bases are a match to TRBD1. V lost 4 bases to trimming and J lost 0 bases; unmatched junction nucleotides: 7. CDR3 length equals 16 residues. CDR1 and CDR2 (germline): SGHNT, YYREEE (reference sequence). In DNA form, the CDR3 reads TGTGCCAGCAGCGGGCCGGGACAGAGCTCCTACAATGAGCAGTTCTTC. This gives the protein CASSGPGQSSYNEQFF.

This clone was counted only a few times. J is TRBJ1-6 and V is TRBV9; no definite D call. CDR1 and CDR2 from the germline V gene are SGDLS and YYNGEE. The CDR3 covers 14 residues. V was cut by 4 bases and J by 7 bases, with 12 bases left in between. This CDR3 is CASSPEVENSPLHF. Here the CDR3 DNA reads TGTGCCAGCAGCCCCGAAGTAGAGAATTCACCCCTCCACTTT.

The chain is built from TRBV19 and TRBJ2-7; 9 bases map to TRBD1. This CDR3 has 16 residues. CDR1 LNHDA and CDR2 SQIVND come from the germline V gene (reference sequence). V lost 5 bases and J lost 7; bases outside the gene matches: 15. This CDR3 reads CASSVRPGQGTWEQYF. The DNA of the CDR3 is TGTGCCAGTAGTGTGAGGCCGGGACAGGGTACGTGGGAGCAGTACTTC.

This clone came up once. The chain joins TRBV30 to TRBJ1-1, with a tentative D call TRBD1 (5 bases). CDR1 GTSNPN and CDR2 SVGIG come from the germline V gene (reference sequence). V was shortened by 0 bases and J by 1 base, with 9 bases between the two germline ends. The CDR3 covers 14 residues. CDR3 bases: TGTGCCTGGAGTGTAGGACACCCGAACACTGAAGCTTTCTTT. Translating it yields CAWSVGHPNTEAFF. Using reference TRBV30 and TRBJ1-1 for the parts outside the CDR3, the full variable domain is SQTIHQWPATLVQPVGSPLSLECTVEGTSNPNLYWYRQAAGRGLQLLFYSVGIGQISSEVPQNLSASRPQDRQFILSSKKLLLSDSGFYLCAWSVGHPNTEAFFGQGTRLTVV.

This chain links TRBV30 with TRBJ1-1, with D possibly being TRBD1 (6 bases). Trimming cost V 6 bases and J 5 bases, with 10 bases left between them. The CDR3 totals 11 residues. CDR1 is GTSNPN, CDR2 SVGIG, per germline (reference sequence). The CDR3 DNA reads TGTGCCTGCCATAGGGGGACTGAAGCTTTCTTT. Protein product: CACHRGTEAFF.

The chain is built from TRBV6-2 or TRBV6-3 and TRBJ2-4; D gene uncertain. Trimming pared 2 bases from V and 2 bases from J, leaving 7 bases between. The germline V gene encodes CDR1 MNHEY and CDR2 SVGEGT. There are 14 residues in the CDR3. The CDR3 sequence: CASSYDYSKNIQYF. DNA for the CDR3: TGTGCCAGCAGTTACGATTACTCCAAAAACATTCAGTACTTC.

This clone has more than one count but fewer than ten. The rearrangement uses TRBV5-5 and TRBJ2-3; 11 nucleotides match TRBD2. The germline V gene encodes CDR1 SGHKS and CDR2 YYEKEE (reference sequence). The CDR3 is 15 amino acids. Losses at the gene ends were 2 bases for V and 1 base for J; bases not matched to a gene: 0. This chain's CDR3 is CASSLLAGGTDTQYF. DNA for the CDR3: TGTGCCAGCAGCTTACTAGCGGGGGGCACAGATACGCAGTATTTT.

The chain recombines TRBV21-1 with TRBJ2-1; no DNA check was done on the table's D call, TRBD2. TRBV21-1 is labeled a pseudogene. The CDR3 covers 12 residues. CDR3 sequence: CACLTLENEQFF. The CDR3 DNA follows: TGTGCCTGCCTCACCCTCGAGAATGAGCAGTTCTTC.

J is TRBJ2-3 and V is TRBV6-6, with 7 bases matching TRBD2. This CDR3 contains 15 residues. Per germline, CDR1 MNHNY and CDR2 SVGAGI (reference sequence). After removal of 0 bases from V and 2 bases from J, the junction contained 2 bases not matched to a gene. The CDR3 is CASSYSGRATDTQYF. The CDR3 region has the DNA TGTGCCAGCAGTTACTCAGGGAGGGCCACAGATACGCAGTATTTT.

This clone was seen a single time. The J gene is TRBJ2-5, the V gene TRBV2; 7 positions match TRBD1. The J segment lost 2 bases and the V segment lost 4 bases, leaving 4 bases of the junction unmatched. Germline lookup yields CDR1 SNHLY and CDR2 FYNNEI. The CDR3 totals 14 residues. The CDR3 nucleotides read TGTGCCAGCAGTGGGGGACAGTATCAAGAGACCCAGTACTTC. It translates to CASSGGQYQETQYF. The entire variable domain, with the rest obtained from reference TRBV2 and TRBJ2-5, is as follows: EPEVTQTPSHQVTQMGQEVILRCVPISNHLYFYWYRQILGQKVEFLVSFYNNEISEKSEIFDDQFSVERPDGSNFTLKIRSTKLEDSAMYFCASSGGQYQETQYFGPGTRLLVL.

The rearrangement links TRBV28 to TRBJ1-2; TRBD1 aligns across 7 bases. The CDR3 covers 15 residues. CDR1 and CDR2 (germline): MDHEN, SYDVKM. V was clipped by 6 bases and J by 6 bases; unmatched bases: 13. The CDR3 coding sequence is TGTGCCAGCAGGTCTGGTGGGTTGAGGGGGCATGGCTACACCTTC. It specifies CASRSGGLRGHGYTF.